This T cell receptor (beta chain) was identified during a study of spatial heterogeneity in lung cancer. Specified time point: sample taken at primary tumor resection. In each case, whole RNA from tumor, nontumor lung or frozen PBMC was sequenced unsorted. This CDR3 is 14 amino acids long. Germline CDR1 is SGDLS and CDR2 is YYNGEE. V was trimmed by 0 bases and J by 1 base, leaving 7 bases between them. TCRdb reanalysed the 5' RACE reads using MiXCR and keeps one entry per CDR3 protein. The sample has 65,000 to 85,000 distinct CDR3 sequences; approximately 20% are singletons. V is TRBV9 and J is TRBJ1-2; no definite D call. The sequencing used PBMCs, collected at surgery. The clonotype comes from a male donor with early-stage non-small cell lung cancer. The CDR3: CASSVDYDNYGYTF. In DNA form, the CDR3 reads TGTGCCAGCAGCGTAGATTATGATAACTATGGCTACACCTTC.